These T cell receptor beta chains were read from a single sample in a study of early T cells in non-severe SARS-CoV-2 infection. Via MiXCR, TCRdb re-called the 5' RACE reads, giving one row per CDR3 protein. The table records tens of thousands of distinct CDR3 sequences, more than 9% of them present only once. Source material: whole blood. Source of these receptors: an adult who was a healthcare worker with PCR-confirmed SARS-CoV-2 infection or an uninfected control (not recorded which). CDR3s include the opening cysteine and the closing phenylalanine or tryptophan. Fields, in order: J gene, V gene, clone size, D gene, CDR3 protein, CDR3 DNA. A D gene is named only where the DNA matches it firmly. Expanded clones are given a class, and other clones once, few, many or no size at all.

j_call: TRBJ1-4; v_call: TRBV7-6; clone_size: NA; d_call: NA; cdr3_aa: CASAWQGGLQKLFF; cdr3_nt: TGTGCCAGCGCCTGGCAGGGAGGCTTGCAAAAACTGTTTTTT
j_call: TRBJ1-3; v_call: TRBV6-5; clone_size: NA; d_call: TRBD1; cdr3_aa: CASSPTGSGNTIYF; cdr3_nt: TGTGCCAGCAGCCCGACAGGGTCTGGAAACACCATATATTTT
j_call: TRBJ1-2; v_call: TRBV10-3; clone_size: few; d_call: NA; cdr3_aa: CAISELHPGRLHF; cdr3_nt: TGTGCCATCAGTGAGTTACATCCCGGGCGATTACACTTC
j_call: TRBJ2-7; v_call: TRBV10-3; clone_size: many; d_call: NA; cdr3_aa: CAISAGRTYEQYF; cdr3_nt: TGTGCCATCAGTGCCGGGAGAACCTACGAGCAGTACTTC
j_call: TRBJ1-1; v_call: TRBV11-2; clone_size: many; d_call: NA; cdr3_aa: CASSPVAGWMNTEAFF; cdr3_nt: TGTGCCAGCAGCCCCGTCGCGGGGTGGATGAACACTGAAGCTTTCTTT
j_call: TRBJ1-1; v_call: TRBV11-2; clone_size: NA; d_call: TRBD1; cdr3_aa: CASRDREFTEAFF; cdr3_nt: TGTGCCAGCCGGGACAGGGAATTCACTGAAGCTTTCTTT
j_call: TRBJ2-1; v_call: TRBV3-1; clone_size: many; d_call: NA; cdr3_aa: CASSQGYQGLEQFF; cdr3_nt: TGTGCCAGCAGCCAAGGTTACCAGGGGCTTGAGCAGTTCTTC
j_call: TRBJ2-5; v_call: TRBV29-1; clone_size: NA; d_call: NA; cdr3_aa: CSVESEQETQYF; cdr3_nt: TGCAGCGTTGAGAGCGAACAAGAGACCCAGTACTTC
j_call: TRBJ2-5; v_call: TRBV5-1; clone_size: many; d_call: NA; cdr3_aa: CASTVQAYQETQYF; cdr3_nt: TGCGCCAGCACCGTTCAGGCGTACCAAGAGACCCAGTACTTC
j_call: TRBJ2-5; v_call: TRBV3-1; clone_size: NA; d_call: TRBD2; cdr3_aa: CVSSQLAGGQKTQYF; cdr3_nt: TGTGTCAGCAGCCAACTAGCGGGGGGCCAAAAGACCCAGTACTTC
j_call: TRBJ2-4; v_call: TRBV10-3; clone_size: few; d_call: NA; cdr3_aa: CAASSEKNIQYF; cdr3_nt: TGTGCCGCCAGCAGTGAAAAAAACATTCAGTACTTC
j_call: TRBJ1-2; v_call: TRBV4-1; clone_size: NA; d_call: NA; cdr3_aa: CASSQVFPRDIYGYTF; cdr3_nt: TGCGCCAGCAGCCAAGTATTCCCGAGGGACATCTATGGCTACACCTTC
j_call: TRBJ2-1; v_call: TRBV7-7; clone_size: few; d_call: TRBD1; cdr3_aa: CASSSDRGDEQFF; cdr3_nt: TGTGCTAGCAGCTCGGACAGGGGCGATGAGCAGTTCTTC
j_call: TRBJ2-2; v_call: TRBV29-1; clone_size: many; d_call: TRBD1; cdr3_aa: CSAGTGRTGELFF; cdr3_nt: TGCAGCGCCGGGACAGGGAGGACCGGGGAGCTGTTTTTT
j_call: TRBJ1-6; v_call: TRBV10-2; clone_size: NA; d_call: NA; cdr3_aa: CASSEARIGGRNNSPLHF; cdr3_nt: TGCGCCAGCAGTGAGGCAAGGATCGGGGGGCGAAACAATTCACCCCTCCACTTT
j_call: TRBJ2-7; v_call: TRBV6-2/TRBV6-3; clone_size: many; d_call: NA; cdr3_aa: CASSYSTSSTSYEQYF; cdr3_nt: TGTGCCAGCAGTTACTCGACGAGTAGCACTAGCTACGAGCAGTACTTC